This is a list of T cell receptor beta chains from one sample in a study of cytomegalovirus exposure and HLA in healthy donors. Data came from immunoSEQ multiplex PCR; TCRdb stores just in-frame clones and leaves some out. Of 200,000 or so clones listed, roughly 80% are singletons. Sequenced sample: PBMCs. These receptors were taken from a woman in her forties or fifties in good health and CMV-seropositive. The CDR3 runs from the conserved cysteine through the conserved F or W. The order of the fields is J gene, D gene, clone size, V gene, CDR3 protein, CDR3 DNA. A D gene is named only where the DNA matches it firmly. A clone size is listed for some rows: how often the clone was seen (once, few, many), or a class if it is expanded.

TRBJ2-2,TRBD1,NA,TRBV14,CASSTRRGPNTGELFF,TGTGCCAGCAGCACCCGCAGGGGGCCGAACACCGGGGAGCTGTTTTTT
TRBJ2-1,NA,NA,TRBV6-5,CASSPPGLYNEQFF,TGTGCCAGCAGCCCCCCGGGACTGTACAATGAGCAGTTCTTC
TRBJ1-1,NA,NA,TRBV19,CASHGHFPEAFF,TGTGCCAGTCACGGACATTTCCCTGAAGCTTTCTTT
TRBJ1-3,NA,NA,TRBV11-2,CASSSQGYSGNTIYF,TGTGCCAGCAGCTCCCAGGGTTACTCTGGAAACACCATATATTTT
TRBJ1-3,NA,NA,TRBV19,CASSLGIGGNTIYF,TGTGCCAGTAGTTTAGGCATCGGGGGAAACACCATATATTTT
TRBJ1-3,NA,NA,TRBV2,CASSEGAGGNTIYF,TGTGCCAGCAGTGAAGGGGCCGGAGGAAACACCATATATTTT
TRBJ2-3,NA,NA,TRBV5-1,CASSPLQGGPGDTQYF,TGCGCCAGCAGCCCACTACAGGGTGGGCCCGGGGATACGCAGTATTTT
TRBJ2-5,NA,once,TRBV5-4,CASSSPPGETQYF,TGTGCCAGCAGCTCTCCGCCCGGGGAGACCCAGTACTTC
TRBJ1-1,TRBD1,NA,TRBV18,CASSQQGDTEAFF,TGTGCCAGCTCACAACAGGGGGACACTGAAGCTTTCTTT
TRBJ2-1,NA,NA,TRBV5-1,CASSLVGTPYNEQFF,TGCGCCAGCAGCTTGGTAGGGACACCCTACAATGAGCAGTTCTTC
TRBJ2-1,TRBD2,NA,TRBV19,CASTPKRTSGNNEQFF,TGTGCCAGTACCCCTAAGAGGACTAGCGGGAACAATGAGCAGTTCTTC
TRBJ2-7,TRBD1,NA,TRBV27,CASSPWTGSYEQYF,TGTGCCAGCAGTCCCTGGACAGGGTCGTACGAGCAGTACTTC
TRBJ1-6,TRBD1,NA,TRBV6-1,CASSPGTEGSPLHF,TGTGCCAGCAGTCCCGGGACAGAGGGTTCACCCCTCCACTTT
TRBJ2-4,NA,NA,TRBV7-6,CASSLQRRVRAKNIQYF,TGTGCCAGCAGCTTACAGCGGAGGGTCAGGGCCAAAAACATTCAGTACTTC
TRBJ2-1,TRBD2,NA,TRBV7-9,CSSSPPPGTSGDNEQFF,TGTTCCAGCAGTCCCCCCCCCGGGACTAGCGGTGACAATGAGCAGTTCTTC
TRBJ2-7,NA,once,TRBV10-3,CAASDGTYEQYF,TGTGCCGCCTCGGACGGGACCTACGAGCAGTACTTC
TRBJ1-1,TRBD1,NA,TRBV18,CASSPPDRLNTEAFF,TGTGCCAGCTCACCACCGGACAGGCTGAACACTGAAGCTTTCTTT
TRBJ2-5,TRBD1,NA,TRBV11-2,CASSLGNRGQTQYF,TGTGCCAGCAGCTTAGGTAACAGGGGACAGACCCAGTACTTC
TRBJ2-3,TRBD1,NA,TRBV19,CASSTGTGVSDTQYF,TGTGCCAGTAGTACTGGGACAGGGGTTTCAGATACGCAGTATTTT
TRBJ2-1,NA,NA,TRBV18,CASSPPQGKNEQFF,TGTGCCAGCTCACCACCCCAGGGGAAGAATGAGCAGTTCTTC
TRBJ2-7,TRBD1,NA,TRBV18,CASSLGQSYEQYF,TGTGCCAGCTCCCTGGGACAGTCCTACGAGCAGTACTTC
TRBJ2-1,TRBD2,NA,TRBV6-6,CASRRTGTSGYNEQFF,TGTGCCAGCAGACGTACCGGGACTAGCGGATACAATGAGCAGTTCTTC
TRBJ2-7,NA,NA,TRBV2,CASTKATGDVGQYF,TGTGCCAGCACCAAAGCAACGGGGGACGTCGGGCAGTACTTC
TRBJ2-7,TRBD2,NA,TRBV9,CASSVPGGLAYYEQYF,TGTGCCAGCAGCGTCCCTGGGGGACTAGCGTACTACGAGCAGTACTTC
TRBJ2-1,NA,NA,TRBV7-2,CASSTHQGGSYNEQFF,TGTGCCAGCAGCACCCACCAGGGGGGATCCTACAATGAGCAGTTCTTC